Listed below are T cell receptor beta chains from one sample, sequenced in a study of cytomegalovirus exposure and HLA in healthy donors. TCRdb's copy holds only in-frame clones and misses some; the assay was immunoSEQ multiplex PCR. The repertoire holds about 150,000 clones, with 86% as singletons. The sample was PBMCs. The receptors were gathered from a woman aged 18-35 years in good health and CMV-seronegative. CDR3s include the opening cysteine and the closing phenylalanine or tryptophan. Each record gives: J gene, V gene, D gene, clone size, CDR3 DNA, CDR3 protein. D genes are given only for firm matches. The listing skips clone size in some rows; elsewhere it reads once, few, many or a size class.

J: TRBJ1-2
V: TRBV5-1
D: -
size: -
DNA: TGCGCCAGCAGCTTAACTCCCTCCGGAGGGTCAGGCTATGGCTACACCTTC
CDR3: CASSLTPSGGSGYGYTF

J: TRBJ1-4
V: TRBV5-1
D: TRBD1
size: -
DNA: TGCGCCAGCAGCCGGCGGACAGGGAGAACGAATGAAAAACTGTTTTTT
CDR3: CASSRRTGRTNEKLFF

J: TRBJ1-6
V: TRBV30
D: -
size: -
DNA: TGTGCCTGGACCCCACCCCAGGGGTTTTCACCCCTCCACTTT
CDR3: CAWTPPQGFSPLHF

J: TRBJ2-7
V: TRBV7-9
D: -
size: -
DNA: TGTGCCAGCAGCCAAACAGGTGAAAGGGGCGAGCAGTACTTC
CDR3: CASSQTGERGEQYF

J: TRBJ2-7
V: TRBV28
D: TRBD2
size: -
DNA: TGTGCCAGCAGTTTAGGGACTAGAGGAAGGACCTACGAGCAGTACTTC
CDR3: CASSLGTRGRTYEQYF

J: TRBJ2-5
V: TRBV28
D: -
size: -
DNA: TGTGCCAGCAGTTATGGGGCTTCGGACCAAGAGACCCAGTACTTC
CDR3: CASSYGASDQETQYF

J: TRBJ2-1
V: TRBV6-5
D: TRBD2
size: -
DNA: TGTGCCAGCAGACTCCGACTAGCAGAGGGCAATGAGCAGTTCTTC
CDR3: CASRLRLAEGNEQFF

J: TRBJ2-3
V: TRBV5-4
D: TRBD2
size: -
DNA: TGTGCCAGCAGCTTGGATAGCGGGCCCCCTTTTGATACGCAGTATTTT
CDR3: CASSLDSGPPFDTQYF

J: TRBJ2-7
V: TRBV5-1
D: TRBD2
size: -
DNA: TGCGCCAGCAGAGCCGGGGCAGCGGGGGTAGACGAGCAGTACTTC
CDR3: CASRAGAAGVDEQYF

J: TRBJ2-3
V: TRBV9
D: -
size: -
DNA: TGTGCCAGCAGCGAGGGGGCAGATACGCAGTATTTT
CDR3: CASSEGADTQYF

J: TRBJ2-2
V: TRBV27
D: TRBD1
size: -
DNA: TGTGCCAGCAGATTCGACAGGGGCGGCGGGGAGCTGTTTTTT
CDR3: CASRFDRGGGELFF

J: TRBJ2-5
V: TRBV29-1
D: -
size: -
DNA: TGCAGCGTTGTTGAGATGTTGGAGACCCAGTACTTC
CDR3: CSVVEMLETQYF

J: TRBJ2-7
V: TRBV28
D: -
size: -
DNA: TGTGCCAGCAGTTTAGGCTCCACAAACTACGAGCAGTACTTC
CDR3: CASSLGSTNYEQYF

J: TRBJ1-1
V: TRBV19
D: -
size: -
DNA: TGTGCCAGTAGCCTATCCCCGGGGAGACGGACCGGACGGGACACTGAAGCTTTCTTT
CDR3: CASSLSPGRRTGRDTEAFF

J: TRBJ2-5
V: TRBV7-3
D: -
size: -
DNA: TGTGCCAGCAGCCCACAGGGGAGGCAAGAGACCCAGTACTTC
CDR3: CASSPQGRQETQYF

J: TRBJ1-1
V: TRBV7-9
D: -
size: -
DNA: TGTGCCAGCAGCCATCAGGGTCTGTTCGTTGAAGCTTTCTTT
CDR3: CASSHQGLFVEAFF

J: TRBJ2-7
V: TRBV7-8
D: -
size: once
DNA: TGTGCCAGCAGCTGGAGAGACTACGAGCAGTACTTC
CDR3: CASSWRDYEQYF

J: TRBJ2-1
V: TRBV5-4
D: TRBD1
size: -
DNA: TGTGCCAGCAGCTTGGAAGGGACAGGGGGCAAGGTCTTC
CDR3: CASSLEGTGGKVF

J: TRBJ2-7
V: TRBV29-1
D: -
size: -
DNA: TGCAGCGTTTCAACGGACAACCACGAGCAGTACTTC
CDR3: CSVSTDNHEQYF

J: TRBJ1-5
V: TRBV4-2
D: -
size: -
DNA: TGTGCCAGCAGCCAAGATCCAAAACAGGTCTCCCAGCATTTT
CDR3: CASSQDPKQVSQHF